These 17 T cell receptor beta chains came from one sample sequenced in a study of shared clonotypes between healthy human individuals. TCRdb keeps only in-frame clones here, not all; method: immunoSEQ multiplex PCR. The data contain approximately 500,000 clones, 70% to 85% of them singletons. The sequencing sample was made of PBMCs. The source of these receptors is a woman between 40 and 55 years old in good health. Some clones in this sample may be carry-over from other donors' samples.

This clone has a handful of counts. As DNA, the CDR3 is TGTGCCAGCAGCTCGACTAGCGGCCCCTCCTGGGGTACGCAGTATTTT. It codes for CASSSTSGPSWGTQYF. The chain carries TRBV7-9 and TRBJ2-3, with TRBD2 identical over 9 bases. Looked up from germline, CDR1 is SEHNR and CDR2 is FQNEAQ (reference sequence). The CDR3 sequence is 16 residues long. V trimming: 4 bases; J trimming: 8 bases; junction bases outside the gene matches: 13.

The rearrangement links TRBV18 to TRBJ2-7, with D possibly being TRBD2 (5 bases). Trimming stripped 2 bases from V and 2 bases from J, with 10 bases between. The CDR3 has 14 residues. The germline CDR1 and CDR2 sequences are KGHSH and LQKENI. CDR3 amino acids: CASSPFDGAYEQYF. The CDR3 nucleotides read TGTGCCAGCTCACCATTCGACGGGGCCTACGAGCAGTACTTC.

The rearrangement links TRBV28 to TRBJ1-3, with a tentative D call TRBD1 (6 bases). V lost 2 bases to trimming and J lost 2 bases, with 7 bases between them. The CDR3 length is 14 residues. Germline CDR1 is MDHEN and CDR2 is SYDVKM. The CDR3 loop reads CASSLRGTGNTIYF. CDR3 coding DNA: TGTGCCAGCAGTTTAAGGGGGACTGGAAACACCATATATTTT.

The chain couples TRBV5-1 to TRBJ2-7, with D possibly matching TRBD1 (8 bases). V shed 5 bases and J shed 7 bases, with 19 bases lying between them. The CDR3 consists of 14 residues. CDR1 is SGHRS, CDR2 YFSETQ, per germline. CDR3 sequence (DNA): TGCGCCAGCAGTGCACAGGGGGGGCCCGGGGAGCAGTACTTC. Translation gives CASSAQGGPGEQYF. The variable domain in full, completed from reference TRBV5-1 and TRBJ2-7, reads KAGVTQTPRYLIKTRGQQVTLSCSPISGHRSVSWYQQTPGQGLQFLFEYFSETQRNKGNFPGRFSGRQFSNSRSEMNVSTLELGDSALYLCASSAQGGPGEQYFGPGTRLTVT.

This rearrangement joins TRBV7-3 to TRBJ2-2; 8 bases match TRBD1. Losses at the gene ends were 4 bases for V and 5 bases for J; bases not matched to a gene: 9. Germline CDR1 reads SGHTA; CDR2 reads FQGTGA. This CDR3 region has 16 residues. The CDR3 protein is CASSSGGQALTGELFF. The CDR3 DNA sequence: TGTGCCAGCAGCTCAGGGGGACAGGCCTTGACCGGGGAGCTGTTTTTT.

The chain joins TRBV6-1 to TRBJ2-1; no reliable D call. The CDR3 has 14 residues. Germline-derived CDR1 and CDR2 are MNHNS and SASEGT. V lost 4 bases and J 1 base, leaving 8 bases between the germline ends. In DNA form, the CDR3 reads TGTGCCAGCAGTGGGAAGGGTTCCTACAATGAGCAGTTCTTC. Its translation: CASSGKGSYNEQFF.

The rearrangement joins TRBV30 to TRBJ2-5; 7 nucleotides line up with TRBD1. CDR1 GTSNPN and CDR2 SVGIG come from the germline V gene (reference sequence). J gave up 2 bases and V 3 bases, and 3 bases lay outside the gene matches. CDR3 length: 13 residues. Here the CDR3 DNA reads TGTGCCTGGAGGATCAGGGGGCAAGAGACCCAGTACTTC. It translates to CAWRIRGQETQYF. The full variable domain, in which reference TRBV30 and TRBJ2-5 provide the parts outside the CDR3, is SQTIHQWPATLVQPVGSPLSLECTVEGTSNPNLYWYRQAAGRGLQLLFYSVGIGQISSEVPQNLSASRPQDRQFILSSKKLLLSDSGFYLCAWRIRGQETQYFGPGTRLLVL.

This CDR3 is CATSRTFGSRTDTQYF. CDR3 DNA sequence: TGTGCCACCAGCAGGACTTTCGGTAGCCGCACAGATACGCAGTATTTT. This chain links TRBV15 with TRBJ2-3, with unresolved D. This CDR3 is 16 amino acids long. Germline V gene sequence: CDR1 LNHNV, CDR2 YYDKDF (reference sequence). Trimming cost V 3 bases and J 1 base, with 14 bases left between them. The entire variable domain, with the rest obtained from reference TRBV15 and TRBJ2-3, is as follows: DAMVIQNPRYQVTQFGKPVTLSCSQTLNHNVMYWYQQKSSQAPKLLFHYYDKDFNNEADTPDNFQSRRPNTSFCFLDIRSPGLGDTAMYLCATSRTFGSRTDTQYFGPGTRLTVL.

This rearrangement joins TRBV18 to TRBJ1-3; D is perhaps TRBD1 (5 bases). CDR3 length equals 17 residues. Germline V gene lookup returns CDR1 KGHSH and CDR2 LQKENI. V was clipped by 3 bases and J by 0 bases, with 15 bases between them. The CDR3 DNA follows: TGTGCCAGCTCACCGACCCAGGGATTTAGCTCTGGAAACACCATATATTTT. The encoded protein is CASSPTQGFSSGNTIYF.

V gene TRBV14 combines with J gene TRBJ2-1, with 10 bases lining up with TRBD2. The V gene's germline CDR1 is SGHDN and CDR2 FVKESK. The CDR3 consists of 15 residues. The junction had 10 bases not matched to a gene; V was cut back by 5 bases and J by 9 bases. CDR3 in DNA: TGTGCCAGCAGCGTCCAGCGGGAGGGCGGGAGTGAGCAGTTCTTC. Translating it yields CASSVQREGGSEQFF.

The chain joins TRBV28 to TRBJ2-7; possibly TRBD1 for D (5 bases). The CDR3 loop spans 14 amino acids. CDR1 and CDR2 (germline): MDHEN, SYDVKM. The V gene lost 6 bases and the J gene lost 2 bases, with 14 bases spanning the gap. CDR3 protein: CASSGRVVTYEQYF. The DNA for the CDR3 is TGTGCCAGCAGCGGCAGGGTCGTTACCTACGAGCAGTACTTC.

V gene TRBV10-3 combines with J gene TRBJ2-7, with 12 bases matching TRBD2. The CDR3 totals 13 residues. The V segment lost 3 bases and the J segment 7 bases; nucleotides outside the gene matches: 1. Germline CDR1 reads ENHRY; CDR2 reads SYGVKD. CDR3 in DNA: TGTGCCATCAGTGAAGGACTAGCGGGGGAGCAGTACTTC. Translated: CAISEGLAGEQYF.

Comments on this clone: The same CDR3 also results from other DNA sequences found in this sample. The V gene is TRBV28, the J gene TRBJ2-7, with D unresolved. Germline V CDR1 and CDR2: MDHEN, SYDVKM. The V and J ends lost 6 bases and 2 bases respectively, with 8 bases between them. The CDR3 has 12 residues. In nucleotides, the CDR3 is TGTGCCAGCAGCCTCCGCCCCTACGAGCAGTACTTC. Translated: CASSLRPYEQYF.

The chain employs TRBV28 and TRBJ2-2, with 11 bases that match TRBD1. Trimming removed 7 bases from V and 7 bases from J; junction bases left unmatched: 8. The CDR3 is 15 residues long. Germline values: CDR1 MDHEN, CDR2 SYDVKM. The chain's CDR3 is CASKIGTGGGGELFF. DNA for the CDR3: TGTGCCAGCAAAATCGGGACAGGGGGTGGCGGGGAGCTGTTTTTT.

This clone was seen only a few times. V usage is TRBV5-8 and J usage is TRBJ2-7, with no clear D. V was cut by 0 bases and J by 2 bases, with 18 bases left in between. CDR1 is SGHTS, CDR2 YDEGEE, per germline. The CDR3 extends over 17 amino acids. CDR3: CASSLVLSADHTYEQYF. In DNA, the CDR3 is TGTGCCAGCAGCTTGGTGCTGTCGGCAGACCATACCTACGAGCAGTACTTC. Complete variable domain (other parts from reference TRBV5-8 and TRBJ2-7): EAGVTQSPTHLIKTRGQQATLRCSPISGHTSVYWYQQALGLGLQFLLWYDEGEERNRGNFPPRFSGRQFPNYSSELNVNALELEDSALYLCASSLVLSADHTYEQYFGPGTRLTVT.

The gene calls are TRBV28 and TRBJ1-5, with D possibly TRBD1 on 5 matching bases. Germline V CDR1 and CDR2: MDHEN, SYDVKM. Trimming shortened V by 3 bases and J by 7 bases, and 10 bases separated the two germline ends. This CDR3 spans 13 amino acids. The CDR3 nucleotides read TGTGCCAGCAGTTTGAAAGGGGACCAGCCCCAGCATTTT. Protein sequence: CASSLKGDQPQHF.

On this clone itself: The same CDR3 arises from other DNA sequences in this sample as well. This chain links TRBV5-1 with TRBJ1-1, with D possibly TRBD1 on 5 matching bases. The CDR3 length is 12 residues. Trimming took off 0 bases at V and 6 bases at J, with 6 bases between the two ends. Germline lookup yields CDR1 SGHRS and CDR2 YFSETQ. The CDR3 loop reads CASSLGGPEAFF. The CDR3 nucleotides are TGCGCCAGCAGCTTGGGGGGCCCTGAAGCTTTCTTT.